The 21 T cell receptor beta chains below come from one sample, sequenced in a study of blood T cell repertoires in COVID-19. Produced via immunoSEQ multiplex PCR; TCRdb's table is partial and in-frame only. The sample yields about 90,000 clones, roughly 80% seen once. The sample consisted of peripheral blood. The receptors shown here come from a woman in her 70s with acute or convalescent COVID-19.

The chain combines TRBV5-4 with TRBJ2-3; 7 bases are shared with TRBD2. V was clipped by 0 bases and J by 0 bases; unmatched bases: 4. Germline V lookup: CDR1 SGHNT, CDR2 YYREEE (reference sequence). There are 16 residues in the CDR3. CDR3 sequence (DNA): TGTGCCAGCAGCTTGGGGCCTAGCGGTAGCACAGATACGCAGTATTTT. Its translation: CASSLGPSGSTDTQYF. Supplemented by reference TRBV5-4 and TRBJ2-3, the full variable domain reads ETGVTQSPTHLIKTRGQQVTLRCSSQSGHNTVSWYQQALGQGPQFIFQYYREEENGRGNFPPRFSGLQFPNYSSELNVNALELDDSALYLCASSLGPSGSTDTQYFGPGTRLTVL.

V is TRBV21-1 and J is TRBJ1-5; TRBD1 reflects the table's D call only, with no check against the DNA. TRBV21-1 is termed a pseudogene. CDR3 length: 15 amino acids. CDR3 residues: CASSKGGAKNQPQHF. CDR3 nucleotides: TGTGCCAGCAGCAAAGGTGGGGCGAAAAATCAGCCCCAGCATTTT.

V gene TRBV7-3 combines with J gene TRBJ2-7, with a tentative D call TRBD2 (7 bases). The CDR3 sequence is 15 residues long. Germline CDR1 reads SGHTA; CDR2 reads FQGTGA. The ends were cut back, 3 bases at V and 2 bases at J, with 14 bases in the middle. The CDR3 here is CASSLEGGGAYEQYF. CDR3 nucleotide sequence: TGTGCCAGCAGCTTGGAAGGCGGGGGCGCCTACGAGCAGTACTTC. The whole variable domain, remainder taken from reference TRBV7-3 and TRBJ2-7, is GAGVSQTPSNKVTEKGKYVELRCDPISGHTALYWYRQSLGQGPEFLIYFQGTGAADDSGLPNDRFFAVRPEGSVSTLKIQRTERGDSAVYLCASSLEGGGAYEQYFGPGTRLTVT.

The chain carries TRBV7-2 and TRBJ2-3; TRBD2 matches at 10 bases. The germline CDR1 and CDR2 sequences are SGHTA and FQGNSA. The CDR3 runs 16 residues. The V gene end was trimmed by 2 bases and the J gene end by 5 bases; junction bases not matched to a gene: 7. CDR3 nucleotides: TGTGCCAGCAGCTTACTCCTAGCGGGGGTGGGAGATACGCAGTATTTT. Translating it yields CASSLLLAGVGDTQYF.

The chain joins TRBV5-6 to TRBJ2-1, with D maybe TRBD2 (7 bases). Trimming took off 6 bases at V and 3 bases at J, with 19 bases between the two ends. Germline-derived CDR1 and CDR2 are SGHDT and YYEEEE. The CDR3 contains 16 residues. For the CDR3, the DNA is TGTGCCAGCACTTCCTCGGGGGGCAGAAACTACAATGAGCAGTTCTTC. It specifies CASTSSGGRNYNEQFF. Drawing the rest from reference TRBV5-6 and TRBJ2-1, the complete variable domain is DAGVTQSPTHLIKTRGQQVTLRCSPKSGHDTVSWYQQALGQGPQFIFQYYEEEERQRGNFPDRFSGHQFPNYSSELNVNALLLGDSALYLCASTSSGGRNYNEQFFGPGTRLTVL.

The V gene is TRBV19, the J gene TRBJ1-3; weak D call: TRBD1 (5 bases). Germline V gene data show CDR1 as LNHDA and CDR2 as SQIVND (reference sequence). The V and J ends lost 5 bases and 2 bases respectively, with 10 bases between them. The CDR3 contains 14 residues. CDR3 protein: CASSFRDPGNTIYF. The CDR3 DNA sequence: TGTGCCAGTAGTTTCAGGGATCCTGGAAACACCATATATTTT.

The chain links TRBV7-8 to TRBJ2-7; D not resolved. The V end lost 2 bases, the J end lost 0 bases, and 14 bases lay between the germline ends. Per germline, CDR1 SGHVS and CDR2 FQNEAQ. The CDR3 length is 16 residues. This CDR3 is CASSLQTRRYSYEQYF. The CDR3 coding sequence is TGTGCCAGCAGCTTACAAACCAGGCGATACTCCTACGAGCAGTACTTC.

V and J are TRBV27 and TRBJ2-7; 13 nucleotides line up with TRBD2. The V and J ends lost 2 bases and 5 bases, in that order; junction bases with no gene match: 9. CDR1 and CDR2 (germline): MNHEY, SMNVEV (reference sequence). This CDR3 has 17 amino acids. CDR3 sequence: CASSLRGRLAGGNEQYF. The CDR3 region has the DNA TGTGCCAGCAGTTTACGCGGGAGACTAGCGGGAGGAAACGAGCAGTACTTC.

This chain connects TRBV16 to TRBJ1-1; tentatively, D is TRBD1 (6 bases). Germline V gene lookup returns CDR1 KGHSY and CDR2 FQNENV. V was pared by 2 bases and J by 1 base, with 11 bases between. CDR3 size: 15 residues. The CDR3 nucleotides read TGTGCCAGCAGCCAACCACAGGGTAAGAACACTGAAGCTTTCTTT. Its translation is CASSQPQGKNTEAFF.

This sequence joins TRBV19 and TRBJ1-5; D is unclear. The CDR3 consists of 13 residues. V gave up 4 bases and J gave up 2 bases, with 6 bases separating them. Germline loops: CDR1 LNHDA, CDR2 SQIVND (reference sequence). This chain's CDR3 is CASSTGGNQPQHF. The DNA of the CDR3 is TGTGCCAGTAGTACTGGAGGCAATCAGCCCCAGCATTTT.

This chain joins TRBV5-1 and TRBJ2-1; 11 bases are a match to TRBD2. V trimming: 0 bases; J trimming: 8 bases; junction bases outside the gene matches: 7. The CDR3 loop spans 16 amino acids. Germline V lookup: CDR1 SGHRS, CDR2 YFSETQ. The CDR3 is CASSLVASGRRDEQFF. DNA for the CDR3: TGCGCCAGCAGCTTGGTAGCTAGCGGGAGGAGGGATGAGCAGTTCTTC. Based on the CDR3 plus reference TRBV5-1 and TRBJ2-1, the full variable domain is KAGVTQTPRYLIKTRGQQVTLSCSPISGHRSVSWYQQTPGQGLQFLFEYFSETQRNKGNFPGRFSGRQFSNSRSEMNVSTLELGDSALYLCASSLVASGRRDEQFFGPGTRLTVL.

As for this clone: The junction departs from the called germline gene at one end, perhaps through a read error. This sequence joins TRBV12-3 or TRBV12-4 and TRBJ2-4; no clear D gene. This CDR3 spans 11 amino acids. CDR3: CASPSMPELIF. In nucleotides, the CDR3 is TGTGCCAGCCCTTCGATGCCTGAGCTGATTTTC.

The chain recombines TRBV6-6 with TRBJ1-5, with D possibly matching TRBD1 (5 bases). The V gene's germline CDR1 is MNHNY and CDR2 SVGAGI (reference sequence). Trimming cost V 0 bases and J 9 bases, with 15 bases left between them. The CDR3 runs to 15 residues. CDR3 loop: CASSYSPRGLGPQHF. In DNA, the CDR3 is TGTGCCAGCAGTTACTCACCTAGGGGTCTAGGGCCCCAGCATTTT.

V gene TRBV6-5 combines with J gene TRBJ1-1; a weak D match, TRBD1 (6 bases). Germline V gives CDR1 MNHEY, CDR2 SVGAGI. This CDR3 has 14 residues. V lost 7 bases, J lost 1 base, and 13 bases lay in between. Here the CDR3 reads CASTNSGANTEAFF. In DNA, the CDR3 is TGTGCCAGCACCAACTCAGGGGCGAACACTGAAGCTTTCTTT.

The count of this clone is one. This chain connects TRBV2 to TRBJ1-2; D uncertain. The CDR3 consists of 14 residues. CDR1 SNHLY and CDR2 FYNNEI come from the germline V gene. The V end lost 0 bases, the J end lost 2 bases, and 7 bases lay between the germline ends. Written as DNA, the CDR3 is TGTGCCAGCAGTGAAGCCGCAGGAAACTATGGCTACACCTTC. Encoded protein: CASSEAAGNYGYTF.

This chain joins TRBV3-1 (or the pseudogene TRBV3-2) and TRBJ2-5; TRBD2 aligns across 7 bases. The CDR3 is 15 amino acids. The V segment lost 0 bases and the J segment 4 bases; nucleotides outside the gene matches: 5. Germline loops: CDR1 LGHDT, CDR2 YNNKEL (reference sequence). The CDR3 nucleotides are TGTGCCAGCAGCCAAGATGGATTAGCGGGAGAGACCCAGTACTTC. The encoded protein is CASSQDGLAGETQYF.

The V call is TRBV4-3, the J call TRBJ2-3; D unresolved. Trimming stripped 1 base from V and 3 bases from J, with 5 bases between. The CDR3 covers 13 residues. Per the germline V gene, CDR1 is LGHNA and CDR2 is YSLEER. CDR3: CASSQVYTDTQYF. The CDR3 coding sequence is TGCGCCAGCAGCCAAGTATATACAGATACGCAGTATTTT.

The CDR3 spells CASSQGTGSQPQHF. The CDR3 bases are TGTGCCAGCAGCCAAGGGACAGGGAGTCAGCCCCAGCATTTT. The chain combines TRBV7-9 with TRBJ1-5; 9 bases match TRBD1. Germline V gene data show CDR1 as SEHNR and CDR2 as FQNEAQ (reference sequence). V shed 5 bases, J shed 6 bases, and the junction held 5 bases outside the gene matches. The CDR3 runs to 14 residues.

This rearrangement joins TRBV19 to TRBJ1-5; TRBD1 might be the D (6 bases). The germline V gene has CDR1 LNHDA and CDR2 SQIVND (reference sequence). Trimming removed 7 bases at V and 1 base at J, with 17 bases between. The CDR3 contains 16 residues. CDR3 nucleotides: TGTGCCAGTACCCGGGGCCAGGGGAACAGCAATCAGCCCCAGCATTTT. This sequence encodes CASTRGQGNSNQPQHF.

CDR3 nucleotides: TGTGCCAGCAGTTTAGGGGGGGCAGAGACCCAGTACTTC. Its translation is CASSLGGAETQYF. This rearrangement joins TRBV6-5 to TRBJ2-5; a possible D gene is TRBD2 (7 bases). Germline CDR1 MNHEY, CDR2 SVGAGI. The ends were cut back, 4 bases at V and 4 bases at J, with 10 bases in the middle. The CDR3 spans 13 residues.

The chain combines TRBV12-3 or TRBV12-4 with TRBJ1-6; D is unresolved. V was clipped by 3 bases and J by 10 bases, with 7 bases between them. The CDR3 totals 12 residues. CDR3: CASSFTVSPLHF. The CDR3 DNA reads TGTGCCAGCAGTTTCACGGTGTCACCCCTCCACTTT.